One T cell receptor (beta chain) is described in this entry. This clonotype was counted a single time. Its antigen remains undetermined. No per-base quality is available; no much larger clone lies one base away. Inclusive of the bounding cysteine and phenylalanine, the CDR3 is 15 residues long. Only the CDR3 part of the read is kept: 45 bases, read in frame from the first base. CDR1 and CDR2, per the germline V gene (reference sequence), are LNHDA and SQIVND. A distance of 13 bases separates the germline ends of V and J, which lose 3 bases and 4 bases respectively. This sample stems from a study of T-cell reconstitution after alpha-beta-depleted transplantation in children listed by TCRdb under 2016. Some background on the complete study: Using TCR repertoire profiling, the study quantitatively followed how T-cell immune reconstitution unfolded in children after TCRalphabeta/CD19-depleted allogeneic hematopoietic cell transplantation.

Libraries were constructed by PCR. The sequencer listed for this sample is Illumina HiSeq 2500. TCR library preparation used molecular barcoding, with unique molecular identifiers applied to normalize quantification of the TCRbeta repertoire. TCRdb cleaned the public reads at Q25 with fastp, built clones with MiXCR and kept in-frame beta chains. Under each unique CDR3 protein, matching rows form one entry showing the most common genes and DNA. The sample includes some 500,000 distinct CDR3 sequences, with about a sixth observed a single time. The top ten constitute approximately 3% of the sample. The sample was PBMCs from the stem cell graft donor, taken from the stem cell graft. The chain joins TRBV19 to TRBJ2-1, with the identity of the D gene unclear. This clonotype was sampled from a human donor who donated a stem cell graft to a child with acute lymphoblastic leukemia. In nucleotides, the sequence is TGTGCCAGTAGTATGGTAGGGCAATGGTACAATGAGCAGTTCTTC. It translates as CASSMVGQWYNEQFF.